This passage covers 18 T cell receptor beta chains from one sample sequenced in a study of T cells in Graves' hyperthyroidism and ophthalmopathy. There were TCR beta CDR3 regions amplified from RNA transcripts. Carried out on the TCR CDR3, a first-round RT-PCR used the HTBI primer set. One entry per CDR3 protein results from TCRdb running MiXCR on the multiplex PCR reads. The sample lists some 560,000 distinct CDR3 sequences, 15% to 17% occurring once. Sequencing used blood. These receptors were obtained from a woman in her thirties with Graves' hyperthyroidism.

This clonotype was recorded at least ten times. This chain joins TRBV5-1 and TRBJ2-7; TRBD1 aligns across 9 bases. Losses at the gene ends were 6 bases for V and 3 bases for J; bases not matched to a gene: 7. The CDR3 runs to 14 residues. Per germline, CDR1 SGHRS and CDR2 YFSETQ. CDR3 protein: CASNLGQGNYEQYF. CDR3 coding DNA: TGCGCCAGCAACCTAGGACAGGGGAACTACGAGCAGTACTTC.

About this clonotype: A read error may explain this, as a much larger clone is one base away. The rearrangement links TRBV5-1 to TRBJ2-1, with 10 bases fitting TRBD1. The CDR3 runs 16 residues. The germline V gene has CDR1 SGHRS and CDR2 YFSETQ. The CDR3 loop is CAISLPTGGGFDEQFF. CDR3 in DNA: TGCGCCATCAGCCTCCCGACAGGGGGCGGGTTTGATGAGCAGTTCTTC.

J is TRBJ2-2 and V is TRBV2, with 8 bases aligning to TRBD2. Trimming took 5 bases from V and 4 from J; bases not matched to a gene: 9. The CDR3 totals 16 residues. Germline V gene sequence: CDR1 SNHLY, CDR2 FYNNEI. The CDR3 reads CASSQPGLETTGELFF. As DNA, the CDR3 is TGTGCCAGCAGTCAACCGGGACTAGAAACCACCGGGGAGCTGTTTTTT.

This clonotype was seen ten or more times. The chain recombines TRBV10-3 with TRBJ2-2, with 9 nucleotides matching TRBD1. There are 17 residues in the CDR3. Germline values: CDR1 ENHRY, CDR2 SYGVKD. With V trimmed by 8 bases and J by 4 bases, 14 bases remained unmatched. CDR3 region: CAISERTGGAGTGELFF. The CDR3 nucleotides are TGTGCCATCTCGGAAAGAACAGGGGGCGCGGGCACCGGGGAGCTGTTTTTT.

This clonotype appeared many times. The chain employs TRBV5-1 and TRBJ2-1, with 7 bases aligning to TRBD1. The germline gives CDR1 SGHRS, CDR2 YFSETQ. V was pared by 4 bases and J by 3 bases, with 7 bases of the junction left unmatched. CDR3 size: 15 residues. CDR3 in DNA: TGCGCCAGCAGCCACGGGGACAGAAACTACAATGAGCAGTTCTTC. Protein: CASSHGDRNYNEQFF. Drawing the rest from reference TRBV5-1 and TRBJ2-1, the complete variable domain is KAGVTQTPRYLIKTRGQQVTLSCSPISGHRSVSWYQQTPGQGLQFLFEYFSETQRNKGNFPGRFSGRQFSNSRSEMNVSTLELGDSALYLCASSHGDRNYNEQFFGPGTRLTVL.

There are a few counts of this clonotype. The junction departs from germline at one end; a sequencing error may be responsible. V gene TRBV14 combines with J gene TRBJ2-5, with unresolved D. The germline gives CDR1 SGHDN, CDR2 FVKESK. This CDR3 is built from 14 residues. The CDR3 coding sequence is TGCGCCAGCAGCCAAGTTCCATTGGGGGAGACCCAGTACTTC. Residues: CASSQVPLGETQYF.

This chain links TRBV7-9 with TRBJ2-2; 9 bases line up with TRBD2. V gave up 2 bases and J gave up 3 bases; unmatched junction bases: 4. Germline V CDR1 and CDR2: SEHNR, FQNEAQ (reference sequence). The CDR3 totals 16 residues. The CDR3 reads CASSLRIAGDTGELFF. DNA for the CDR3: TGTGCCAGCAGCTTACGGATAGCGGGAGACACCGGGGAGCTGTTTTTT.

This clonotype showed up many times. The V and J genes are TRBV3-1 and TRBJ1-2; no clear D. Trimming pared 3 bases from V and 8 bases from J, leaving 7 bases between. Germline CDR1 reads LGHDT; CDR2 reads YNNKEL (reference sequence). CDR3 length: 11 residues. The CDR3 nucleotides read TGTGCCAGCAGCCAGGAGACAGGCTACACCTTC. It translates to CASSQETGYTF. The variable domain in full, with the rest retrieved from reference TRBV3-1 and TRBJ1-2, is DTAVSQTPKYLVTQMGNDKSIKCEQNLGHDTMYWYKQDSKKFLKIMFSYNNKELIINETVPNRFSPKSPDKAHLNLHINSLELGDSAVYFCASSQETGYTFGSGTRLTVV.

The V and J genes are TRBV6-1 and TRBJ1-3, with D perhaps TRBD1 (5 bases). There are 15 residues in the CDR3. CDR1 and CDR2 (germline): MNHNS, SASEGT. V lost 6 bases to trimming and J lost 4 bases, with 16 bases between them. CDR3 bases: TGTGCCAGCAGACCGGGGAGTGGGGGAGGAAACACCATATATTTT. Encoded protein: CASRPGSGGGNTIYF.

V is TRBV29-1 and J is TRBJ1-1, with unresolved D. CDR3 length: 13 amino acids. Germline CDR1 and CDR2: SQVTM and ANQGSEA. Between the trimmed V and J ends, which lost 1 base and 4 bases, there was a span of 10 bases. The CDR3: CSVEGTQGTEAFF. The CDR3 DNA reads TGCAGCGTTGAAGGGACTCAAGGCACTGAAGCTTTCTTT.

In its sample, this clonotype was seen many times. This sequence joins TRBV5-1 and TRBJ2-7; 9 nucleotides align to TRBD2. The CDR3 loop spans 14 amino acids. Germline V CDR1 and CDR2: SGHRS, YFSETQ. V gave up 4 bases and J gave up 4 bases; unmatched junction bases: 6. DNA for the CDR3: TGCGCCAGCAGCCCTAATAGCGGGAGTTACGAGCAGTACTTC. As protein: CASSPNSGSYEQYF.

The chain employs TRBV7-9 and TRBJ1-4; a weak D match, TRBD1 (5 bases). The CDR3 loop spans 17 amino acids. The V end was cut by 4 bases, the J end by 0 bases, with 15 bases between. Per the germline V gene, CDR1 is SEHNR and CDR2 is FQNEAQ (reference sequence). For the CDR3, the DNA is TGTGCCAGCAGCTACGGGACCCTAGTTGCAACTAATGAAAAACTGTTTTTT. Its translation: CASSYGTLVATNEKLFF. Looking up the rest from reference TRBV7-9 and TRBJ1-4 gives the full variable domain: DTGVSQNPRHKITKRGQNVTFRCDPISEHNRLYWYRQTLGQGPEFLTYFQNEAQLEKSRLLSDRFSAERPKGSFSTLEIQRTEQGDSAMYLCASSYGTLVATNEKLFFGSGTQLSVL.

Ten or more counts support this clonotype. V usage is TRBV7-2 and J usage is TRBJ1-5; no firm D call. The germline CDR1 and CDR2 sequences are SGHTA and FQGNSA. This CDR3 has 15 residues. The V end was cut by 1 base, the J end by 2 bases, with 9 bases between. The CDR3 region is CASSLDSSGNQPQHF. The CDR3 region has the DNA TGTGCCAGCAGCTTAGATAGCAGCGGCAATCAGCCCCAGCATTTT.

The rearrangement links TRBV4-3 to TRBJ2-7; 7 bases line up with TRBD2. V was pared by 2 bases and J by 2 bases, with 15 bases of the junction left unmatched. This CDR3 contains 18 residues. CDR1 and CDR2 (germline): LGHNA, YSLEER. Here the CDR3 reads CASSQTISWREFAYEQYF. The CDR3 bases are TGCGCCAGCAGCCAAACTATTAGCTGGCGGGAGTTCGCCTACGAGCAGTACTTC.

The chain recombines TRBV6-2 or TRBV6-3 with TRBJ1-1; D call uncertain. Germline-derived CDR1 and CDR2 are MNHEY and SVGEGT. The CDR3 consists of 13 residues. The germline V and J ends were trimmed by 4 bases and 5 bases, with 11 bases remaining between them. The CDR3 loop reads CASSSPLGTEAFF. The CDR3, as DNA: TGTGCCAGCAGTTCGCCCCTAGGGACTGAAGCTTTCTTT.

This clonotype has only a few counts. J is TRBJ2-5 and V is TRBV20-1; D is possibly TRBD1 or TRBD2 (7 bases each). CDR1 and CDR2 (germline): DFQATT, SNEGSKA (reference sequence). This CDR3 spans 16 amino acids. Trimming pared 5 bases from V and 0 bases from J, leaving 19 bases between. CDR3 amino acids: CSAAQGGPAYQETQYF. The CDR3 nucleotides read TGCAGTGCTGCCCAGGGGGGGCCCGCGTACCAAGAGACCCAGTACTTC.

This clonotype has a handful of counts. The J gene is TRBJ2-1, the V gene TRBV7-9, with D tentatively TRBD2 (6 bases). V was trimmed by 4 bases and J by 7 bases, leaving 14 bases between them. This CDR3 comprises 14 residues. Germline V gene data show CDR1 as SEHNR and CDR2 as FQNEAQ (reference sequence). As DNA, the CDR3 is TGTGCCAGCAGCTATGGGCGGGGTTTTAATGAGCAGTTCTTC. Encoded protein: CASSYGRGFNEQFF. Full variable domain (rest looked up from reference TRBV7-9 and TRBJ2-1): DTGVSQNPRHKITKRGQNVTFRCDPISEHNRLYWYRQTLGQGPEFLTYFQNEAQLEKSRLLSDRFSAERPKGSFSTLEIQRTEQGDSAMYLCASSYGRGFNEQFFGPGTRLTVL.

The chain is built from TRBV7-2 and TRBJ1-2, with D hard to call. The CDR3 sequence is 15 residues long. The V and J ends lost 0 bases and 4 bases respectively, with 12 bases between them. CDR1 and CDR2 (germline): SGHTA, FQGNSA. The CDR3, as DNA: TGTGCCAGCAGCTTAGCCGTCGGGCCTTCCTATGGCTACACCTTC. Translated: CASSLAVGPSYGYTF.